Presented here are 12 T cell receptor beta chains from one specimen sequenced in a study of OX40 agonist ivuxolimab in advanced cancers. This table comes from immunoSEQ multiplex PCR, and its TCRdb copy is limited to in-frame clones, with some not included. In the table there are about 60,000 clones, around 83% of which are singletons. Sequenced material: CD4+ or CD8+ T cells sorted from blood, taken in a trial of the OX40 agonist ivuxolimab. Source of these receptors: an adult with an advanced solid tumor such as melanoma, head and neck, liver or kidney cancer.

This chain joins TRBV4-2 and TRBJ1-5, with D possibly matching TRBD1 (6 bases). CDR3 length equals 14 residues. Trimming removed 4 bases from V and 5 bases from J, with 12 bases in between. Germline lookup yields CDR1 LGHNA and CDR2 YNFKEQ. The CDR3 reads CASSPIRTDQPQHF. CDR3 DNA: TGTGCCAGCAGCCCGATTCGGACAGATCAGCCCCAGCATTTT.

The J gene is TRBJ1-5, the V gene TRBV18, with 11 bases fitting TRBD1. Germline CDR1 KGHSH, CDR2 LQKENI. With 3 bases clipped from V and 3 bases from J, the junction kept 4 bases outside the gene matches. The CDR3 contains 16 residues. The CDR3 sequence is CASSPGTGGFNQPQHF. In DNA, the CDR3 is TGTGCCAGCTCACCCGGGACAGGGGGATTCAATCAGCCCCAGCATTTT. Full variable domain (remainder filled in from reference TRBV18 and TRBJ1-5): NAGVMQNPRHLVRRRGQEARLRCSPMKGHSHVYWYRQLPEEGLKFMVYLQKENIIDESGMPKERFSAEFPKEGPSILRIQQVVRGDSAAYFCASSPGTGGFNQPQHFGDGTRLSIL.

This rearrangement joins TRBV2 to TRBJ1-1; TRBD1 matches 9 bases. This CDR3 has 15 amino acids. V shed 5 bases, J shed 5 bases, and the junction held 9 bases outside the gene matches. Germline values: CDR1 SNHLY, CDR2 FYNNEI. CDR3 sequence reads: CASSLAGTGNTEAFF. The CDR3 nucleotides read TGTGCCAGCAGTTTAGCCGGGACAGGGAATACTGAAGCTTTCTTT.

The chain employs TRBV27 and TRBJ1-1; 9 positions agree with TRBD1. CDR3 size: 16 residues. The ends lost 3 bases at V and 1 base at J; junction bases unmatched: 6. Germline-derived CDR1 and CDR2 are MNHEY and SMNVEV (reference sequence). The CDR3 spells CASSLSPGQGNTEAFF. As DNA, the CDR3 is TGTGCCAGCAGTTTGTCTCCGGGACAGGGGAACACTGAAGCTTTCTTT.

This chain connects TRBV4-3 to TRBJ2-1, with 9 bases matching TRBD2. Trimming removed 2 bases from V and 1 base from J; junction bases left unmatched: 3. Germline V gene sequence: CDR1 LGHNA, CDR2 YSLEER. This CDR3 is built from 16 residues. CDR3 sequence (DNA): TGCGCCAGCAGCCAATCAAGCGGGGGGTCCTACAATGAGCAGTTCTTC. Protein: CASSQSSGGSYNEQFF.

The chain is built from TRBV14 and TRBJ2-7, with 8 nucleotides matching TRBD2. The CDR3 is made up of 15 amino acids. Germline V CDR1 and CDR2: SGHDN, FVKESK. Trimming removed 1 base from V and 4 bases from J; junction bases left unmatched: 6. The chain's CDR3 is CASSQVAGSLYEQYF. CDR3 bases: TGTGCCAGCAGCCAAGTAGCGGGAAGCTTGTACGAGCAGTACTTC.

This rearrangement joins TRBV5-1 to TRBJ2-6; D remains ambiguous. V lost 4 bases and J 4 bases, leaving 9 bases between the germline ends. Germline CDR1 is SGHRS and CDR2 is YFSETQ. The CDR3 totals 14 residues. The CDR3 loop reads CASSVSRGANVLTF. CDR3 in DNA: TGCGCCAGCAGCGTTTCCCGGGGGGCCAACGTCCTGACTTTC.

The genes are TRBV5-1 and TRBJ2-2; no firm D call. The CDR3 consists of 15 residues. The ends were cut back, 1 base at V and 6 bases at J, with 13 bases in the middle. Germline CDR1 reads SGHRS; CDR2 reads YFSETQ. Written as DNA, the CDR3 is TGCGCCAGCAGCTTGCTTTCCCCGAGCGCCGGGGAGCTGTTTTTT. Protein product: CASSLLSPSAGELFF.

The chain couples TRBV7-9 to TRBJ1-4; tentatively, D is TRBD1 (5 bases). Trimming stripped 3 bases from V and 4 bases from J, with 9 bases between. Looked up from germline, CDR1 is SEHNR and CDR2 is FQNEAQ (reference sequence). The CDR3 is 14 amino acids. CDR3 sequence reads: CASSFGTDNEKLFF. The DNA for the CDR3 is TGTGCCAGCAGCTTCGGGACGGATAATGAAAAACTGTTTTTT. The full variable domain, completed using reference TRBV7-9 and TRBJ1-4, is DTGVSQNPRHKITKRGQNVTFRCDPISEHNRLYWYRQTLGQGPEFLTYFQNEAQLEKSRLLSDRFSAERPKGSFSTLEIQRTEQGDSAMYLCASSFGTDNEKLFFGSGTQLSVL.

The chain has TRBV5-1 and TRBJ2-1, with 7 bases matching TRBD2. The CDR3 length is 13 residues. V lost 1 base to trimming and J lost 8 bases; unmatched junction nucleotides: 3. CDR1 and CDR2 from the germline V gene are SGHRS and YFSETQ. CDR3 sequence reads: CASSLWGRDEQFF. In DNA, the CDR3 is TGCGCCAGCAGCTTGTGGGGGAGGGATGAGCAGTTCTTC.

V and J are TRBV6-1 and TRBJ1-2; perhaps TRBD1 as D (6 bases). CDR3 length equals 14 residues. V lost 7 bases and J 2 bases, leaving 14 bases between the germline ends. Per germline, CDR1 MNHNS and CDR2 SASEGT. This CDR3 is CASTGTQDNYGYTF. The DNA for the CDR3 is TGTGCCAGCACCGGGACACAAGACAACTATGGCTACACCTTC.

The chain is built from TRBV5-6 and TRBJ1-5; D remains unclear. Germline V gene data show CDR1 as SGHDT and CDR2 as YYEEEE. Trimming took 0 bases from V and 4 from J, leaving 17 bases between them. This CDR3 has 17 amino acids. CDR3 DNA: TGTGCCAGCAGCTTGGCCTACGGTAGTGGGTCAAATCAGCCCCAGCATTTT. It is translated as CASSLAYGSGSNQPQHF.